A single sample gave rise to the 3 T cell receptor beta chains below, sequenced in a study of CD8+ T cells in alopecia areata (dated by TCRdb to between 2017 and 2018). Libraries were prepared through the immunoSEQ multiplex PCR assay. For TCR sequencing, RNA was extracted from every sample and reverse transcribed into cDNA to serve as template. The table comes from immuneACCESS by way of TCRdb, which keeps in-frame sequences with V and J called. Part of the clones is missing from these tables; in studies checked, under half for an unresolved V gene and the rest for unknown reasons. The sample has 70,000 or so clones on record, about 30% of them singletons. The top ten constitute just under 15% of the sample. Reading the label with the study, this specimen's time point is: 4 weeks on oral tofacitinib. Taken with the paper, the label for treatment or condition translates to: oral pan-JAK inhibitor, 5-10 mg twice daily.

The sequencing used CD8+ T cells sorted from blood, collected at week 4, from a patient treated with tofacitinib. The receptor source for this set is a human donor with alopecia areata.

CDR3 sequence: CASSYVTSGVYEQYF. The CDR3 DNA sequence: TGTGCCAGCAGTTATGTTACTAGCGGAGTCTACGAGCAGTACTTC. The V and J genes are TRBV6-5 and TRBJ2-7; 8 positions match TRBD2. The germline CDR1 and CDR2 sequences are MNHEY and SVGAGI. This CDR3 region has 15 residues. Trimming cost V 3 bases and J 3 bases; bases outside gene matches: 7.

As concerns this clone: The junction and the germline gene differ at one end; a read error may be behind it. The chain uses TRBV19 and TRBJ1-3, with D possibly being TRBD1 (6 bases). Germline V lookup: CDR1 LNHDA, CDR2 SQIVND (reference sequence). The CDR3 is 12 amino acids. The CDR3 spells CASSDLGQRPNF. The CDR3 nucleotides read TGTGCCAGTAGCGACCTCGGACAGCGCCCCAACTTT. The whole variable domain, remainder taken from reference TRBV19 and TRBJ1-3, is DGGITQSPKYLFRKEGQNVTLSCEQNLNHDAMYWYRQDPGQGLRLIYYSQIVNDFQKGDIAEGYSVSREKKESFPLTVTSAQKNPTAFYLCASSDLGQRPNFGEGSWLTVV.

This clone was counted only a few times. The chain links TRBV7-9 to TRBJ2-7, with TRBD1 identical over 9 bases. Per the germline V gene, CDR1 is SEHNR and CDR2 is FQNEAQ (reference sequence). CDR3 length equals 15 residues. V lost 1 base and J lost 3; bases outside the gene matches: 4. This chain's CDR3 is CASSLETGQGYEQYF. CDR3 DNA: TGTGCCAGCAGCTTAGAGACGGGACAGGGCTACGAGCAGTACTTC.